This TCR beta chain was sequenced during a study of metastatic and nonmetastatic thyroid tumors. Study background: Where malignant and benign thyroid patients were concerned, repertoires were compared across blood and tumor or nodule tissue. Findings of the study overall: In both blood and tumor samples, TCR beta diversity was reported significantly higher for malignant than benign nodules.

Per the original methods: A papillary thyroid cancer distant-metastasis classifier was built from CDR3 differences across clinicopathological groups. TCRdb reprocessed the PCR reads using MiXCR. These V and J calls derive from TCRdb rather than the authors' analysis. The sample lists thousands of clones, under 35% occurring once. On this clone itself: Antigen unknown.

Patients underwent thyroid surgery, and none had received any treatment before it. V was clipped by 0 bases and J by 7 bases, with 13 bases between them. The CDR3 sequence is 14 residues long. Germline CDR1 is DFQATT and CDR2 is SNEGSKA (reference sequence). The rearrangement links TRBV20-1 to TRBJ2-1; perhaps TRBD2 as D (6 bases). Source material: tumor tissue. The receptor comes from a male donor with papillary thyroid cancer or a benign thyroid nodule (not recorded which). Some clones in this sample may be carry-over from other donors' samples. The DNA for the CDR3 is TGCAGTGCTAGAGATCTCGGGGGTCGGAATGAGCAGTTCTTC. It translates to CSARDLGGRNEQFF.